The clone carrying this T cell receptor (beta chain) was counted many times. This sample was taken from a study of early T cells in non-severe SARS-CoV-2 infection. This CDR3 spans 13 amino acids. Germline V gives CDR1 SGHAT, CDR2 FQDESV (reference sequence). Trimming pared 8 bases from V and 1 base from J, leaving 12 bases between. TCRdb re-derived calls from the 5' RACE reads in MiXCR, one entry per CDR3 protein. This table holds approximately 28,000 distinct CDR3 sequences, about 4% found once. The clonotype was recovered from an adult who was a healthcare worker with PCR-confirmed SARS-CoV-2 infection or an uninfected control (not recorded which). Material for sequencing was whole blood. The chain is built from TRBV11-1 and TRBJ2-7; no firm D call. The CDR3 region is CASLKVGSYEQYF. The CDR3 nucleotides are TGTGCCAGCTTGAAAGTGGGGTCCTACGAGCAGTACTTC.